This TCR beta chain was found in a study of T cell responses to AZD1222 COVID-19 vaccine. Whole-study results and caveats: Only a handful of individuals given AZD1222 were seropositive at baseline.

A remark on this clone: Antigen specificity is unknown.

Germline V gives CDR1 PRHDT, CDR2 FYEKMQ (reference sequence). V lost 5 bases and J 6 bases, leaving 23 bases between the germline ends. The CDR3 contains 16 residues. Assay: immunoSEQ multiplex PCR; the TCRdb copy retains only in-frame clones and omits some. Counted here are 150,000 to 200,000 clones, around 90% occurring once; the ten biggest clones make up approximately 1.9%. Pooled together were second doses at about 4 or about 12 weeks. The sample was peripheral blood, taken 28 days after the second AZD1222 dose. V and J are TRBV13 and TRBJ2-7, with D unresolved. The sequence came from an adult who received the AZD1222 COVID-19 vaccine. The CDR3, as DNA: TGTGCCAGCAGCCGCTTTTTTCTTCTTCTCCCCGGCGAGCAGTACTTC. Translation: CASSRFFLLLPGEQYF.